The entry below describes one T cell receptor beta chain. Antigen specificity is unknown. Primers: 60 Vbeta forward and 13 Jbeta reverse. In the original processing: Later, an analysis found approximately 80 million unique TCR beta chains, and about 10 million of these were shared. TCRdb's table, derived via immunoSEQ multiplex PCR, lists solely in-frame clones and lacks some. Clone size and V and J calls were adopted from that table, with D and trimming inferred from the DNA. The data show fewer than 100,000 clones, with 60% to 85% seen just once and around 17% held by the top ten. This sample is part of a study of cytomegalovirus exposure and HLA in healthy donors. Study conclusions and caveats: Some V segments, TRBV6-2 and TRBV6-3 among them, were indistinguishable and were therefore excluded. Among the sequence variants, a highly shared cluster was likely an artifact of sequencing.

The CDR3 is 13 residues long. V lost 6 bases and J lost 6; bases outside the gene matches: 8. CDR1 is SQVTM and CDR2 is ANQGSEA in the germline V gene. Sequencing input: PBMCs. The source of this sequence is a man aged 60 to 69 in good health and CMV-seropositive. This sequence joins TRBV29-1 and TRBJ2-5, with 9 bases that match TRBD1. In nucleotides, the CDR3 is TGCAGCGTCTCCGGACAGGGGAGGCAGACCCAGTACTTC. This codes for CSVSGQGRQTQYF.